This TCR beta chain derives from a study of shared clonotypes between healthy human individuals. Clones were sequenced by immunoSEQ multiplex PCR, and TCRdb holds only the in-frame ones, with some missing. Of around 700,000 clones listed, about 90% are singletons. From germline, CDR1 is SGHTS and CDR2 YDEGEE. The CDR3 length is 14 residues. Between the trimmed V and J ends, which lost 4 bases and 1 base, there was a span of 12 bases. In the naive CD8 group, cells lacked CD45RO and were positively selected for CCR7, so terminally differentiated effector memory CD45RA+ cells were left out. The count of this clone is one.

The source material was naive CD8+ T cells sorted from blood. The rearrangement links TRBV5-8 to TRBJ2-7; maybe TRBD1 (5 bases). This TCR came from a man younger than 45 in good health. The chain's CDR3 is CASSPQGSSYEQYF. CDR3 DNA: TGTGCCAGCAGCCCCCAGGGTAGTTCCTACGAGCAGTACTTC.